Following are 30 T cell receptor beta chains from one sample sequenced in a study of OX40 agonist ivuxolimab in advanced cancers. The repertoire was sequenced with immunoSEQ multiplex PCR; TCRdb's copy has only in-frame clones and lacks some. The sample has approximately 74,000 clones, roughly 90% seen once; the top ten hold approximately 10%. The material was CD4+ or CD8+ T cells sorted from blood, obtained in a trial of the OX40 agonist ivuxolimab. The receptors were gathered from an adult with an advanced solid tumor such as melanoma, head and neck, liver or kidney cancer.

The V call is TRBV7-2, the J call TRBJ1-1; perhaps TRBD1 as D (5 bases). CDR3 length: 14 amino acids. V was clipped by 5 bases and J by 6 bases, with 16 bases between them. Germline V CDR1 and CDR2: SGHTA, FQGNSA. CDR3 coding DNA: TGTGCCAGCAGCACCGGACCGGGGGTACCTGAAGCTTTCTTT. Protein product: CASSTGPGVPEAFF.

The J gene is TRBJ2-5, the V gene TRBV30; D is unresolved. Trimming removed 0 bases from V and 3 bases from J, with 8 bases in between. Per germline, CDR1 GTSNPN and CDR2 SVGIG (reference sequence). The CDR3 length is 13 residues. The CDR3 bases are TGTGCCTGGAGTGTTGGGGATAAAGAGACCCAGTACTTC. Encoded protein: CAWSVGDKETQYF.

V and J are TRBV11-2 and TRBJ2-1; 8 bases agree with TRBD2. This CDR3 region has 15 residues. The germline V gene encodes CDR1 SGHAT and CDR2 FQNNGV. Trimming took 4 bases from V and 6 from J; bases not matched to a gene: 8. CDR3 in amino acids: CASSSGLATPNEQFF. DNA for the CDR3: TGTGCCAGCAGCTCAGGACTAGCTACCCCCAATGAGCAGTTCTTC.

This clone appeared a single time. One junction end disagrees with the germline gene, perhaps due to a read error. This rearrangement joins TRBV7-7 to TRBJ1-5; unclear D gene. This CDR3 comprises 13 residues. Germline values: CDR1 SSHAT, CDR2 FNYEAQ (reference sequence). Here the CDR3 reads CASSLHPGGPQHF. The DNA of the CDR3 is TGTGCTAGCAGCTTACACCCGGGAGGGCCCCAGCATTTT.

The chain has TRBV11-3 and TRBJ2-5, with 8 positions matching TRBD1. V trimming: 3 bases; J trimming: 2 bases; junction bases outside the gene matches: 5. Germline V gene data show CDR1 as SGHNT and CDR2 as YENEEA. The CDR3 is 15 amino acids. This CDR3 reads CASSFGQGQQETQYF. The CDR3 DNA follows: TGTGCCAGCAGCTTCGGACAGGGACAACAAGAGACCCAGTACTTC. Full variable domain (outside the CDR3, taken from reference TRBV11-3 and TRBJ2-5): EAGVVQSPRYKIIEKKQPVAFWCNPISGHNTLYWYLQNLGQGPELLIRYENEEAVDDSQLPKDRFSAERLKGVDSTLKIQPAELGDSAVYLCASSFGQGQQETQYFGPGTRLLVL.

The chain links TRBV18 to TRBJ1-5; 9 positions agree with TRBD1. After removal of 1 base from V and 5 bases from J, the junction contained 3 bases not matched to a gene. The germline V gene has CDR1 KGHSH and CDR2 LQKENI. The CDR3 has 15 amino acids. The CDR3 DNA follows: TGTGCCAGCTCACCACTAGGGACAGGGCATCAGCCCCAGCATTTT. Translation gives CASSPLGTGHQPQHF.

This clone was picked up a small number of times. V and J are TRBV28 and TRBJ2-1, with 7 bases lining up with TRBD2. The CDR3 loop spans 15 amino acids. With 8 bases clipped from V and 7 bases from J, the junction kept 14 bases outside the gene matches. Looked up from germline, CDR1 is MDHEN and CDR2 is SYDVKM. The CDR3 region is CASHDGVVGGNEQFF. CDR3 in DNA: TGTGCCAGCCATGACGGCGTCGTGGGGGGGAATGAGCAGTTCTTC.

J is TRBJ2-5 and V is TRBV7-3; possible D gene TRBD2, 5 bases. The germline gives CDR1 SGHTA, CDR2 FQGTGA. V gave up 5 bases and J gave up 1 base, with 8 bases separating them. This CDR3 contains 13 residues. The CDR3: CASSQRSQETQYF. The CDR3 nucleotides are TGTGCCAGCAGCCAGCGGAGCCAAGAGACCCAGTACTTC.

V usage is TRBV5-6 and J usage is TRBJ1-4; D is uncertain. Germline-derived CDR1 and CDR2 are SGHDT and YYEEEE. CDR3 length: 14 amino acids. The V and J ends lost 4 bases and 8 bases respectively, with 15 bases between them. For the CDR3, the DNA is TGTGCCAGCAGCCCGACAAGTCTGGGGGAAAAACTGTTTTTT. Its translation: CASSPTSLGEKLFF.

The chain uses TRBV28 and TRBJ2-7; 7 positions match TRBD1. This CDR3 is 14 amino acids long. V trimming: 4 bases; J trimming: 7 bases; junction bases outside the gene matches: 10. Germline values: CDR1 MDHEN, CDR2 SYDVKM. This CDR3 reads CASSSTDRIGEQYF. The CDR3 region has the DNA TGTGCCAGCAGTTCCACGGACAGGATAGGAGAGCAGTACTTC. Combining the CDR3 with reference TRBV28 and TRBJ2-7 gives the whole variable domain DVKVTQSSRYLVKRTGEKVFLECVQDMDHENMFWYRQDPGLGLRLIYFSYDVKMKEKGDIPEGYSVSREKKERFSLILESASTNQTSMYLCASSSTDRIGEQYFGPGTRLTVT.

The chain is built from TRBV5-1 and TRBJ2-1; TRBD2 aligns across 11 bases. V lost 3 bases to trimming and J lost 8 bases; unmatched junction nucleotides: 10. CDR3 length: 16 amino acids. CDR1 SGHRS and CDR2 YFSETQ come from the germline V gene. CDR3 in DNA: TGCGCCAGCAGCTATTTAGCGGGAGGGGACTCGGATGAGCAGTTCTTC. The encoded protein is CASSYLAGGDSDEQFF. Using reference TRBV5-1 and TRBJ2-1 for the parts outside the CDR3, the full variable domain is KAGVTQTPRYLIKTRGQQVTLSCSPISGHRSVSWYQQTPGQGLQFLFEYFSETQRNKGNFPGRFSGRQFSNSRSEMNVSTLELGDSALYLCASSYLAGGDSDEQFFGPGTRLTVL.

The rearrangement joins TRBV25-1 to TRBJ2-3; no definite D call. The CDR3 consists of 13 residues. Germline loops: CDR1 MGHDK, CDR2 SYGVNS. V lost 6 bases, J lost 2 bases, and 9 bases lay in between. The CDR3 is CASRLTVTDTQYF. DNA for the CDR3: TGTGCCAGCAGGCTAACGGTCACAGATACGCAGTATTTT.

V usage is TRBV25-1 and J usage is TRBJ1-3; 9 bases map to TRBD1. The germline gives CDR1 MGHDK, CDR2 SYGVNS. The CDR3 sequence is 18 residues long. V lost 1 base, J lost 0 bases, and 7 bases stayed unmatched. DNA of the CDR3: TGTGCCAGCAGTGAATCGCCGACAGGGGGGTTCTCTGGAAACACCATATATTTT. Its translation: CASSESPTGGFSGNTIYF.

The sample holds one count of this clone. The V call is TRBV12-5, the J call TRBJ2-2; D not certain. The length of the CDR3 is 13 residues. Germline loops: CDR1 LGHNT, CDR2 FRNRAP. The CDR3 bases are TGTGCGTTCCCCTGGAGTAACGCCGGGGAGCTGTTTTTT. Residues: CAFPWSNAGELFF.

The chain is built from TRBV7-8 and TRBJ2-7; TRBD2 aligns across 10 bases. Germline loops: CDR1 SGHVS, CDR2 FQNEAQ. The J segment lost 1 base and the V segment lost 6 bases, leaving 3 bases of the junction unmatched. This CDR3 contains 14 residues. This chain's CDR3 is CASRLGLASYEQYF. The CDR3, as DNA: TGTGCCAGCAGGTTGGGACTAGCGTCCTACGAGCAGTACTTC.

The rearrangement links TRBV6-1 to TRBJ2-5; 8 bases match TRBD2. The germline CDR1 and CDR2 sequences are MNHNS and SASEGT. Trimming cost V 6 bases and J 3 bases; bases outside gene matches: 3. The CDR3 length is 13 residues. The DNA of the CDR3 is TGTGCCAGCAGGAGAGCGGGAGAAGAGACCCAGTACTTC. Translated: CASRRAGEETQYF.

This chain links TRBV7-2 with TRBJ1-5; 7 bases are a match to TRBD1. Germline trimming cut 3 bases from V and 1 base from J; bases unmatched to any gene: 6. This CDR3 is built from 16 residues. From germline, CDR1 is SGHTA and CDR2 FQGNSA. The DNA of the CDR3 is TGTGCCAGCAGCTTTCCCCCAGGGGGGAGCAATCAGCCCCAGCATTTT. Encoded protein: CASSFPPGGSNQPQHF.

J is TRBJ1-2 and V is TRBV5-4; 9 nucleotides agree with TRBD1. The CDR3 is 14 residues long. With 4 bases clipped from V and 7 bases from J, the junction kept 8 bases outside the gene matches. Germline lookup yields CDR1 SGHNT and CDR2 YYREEE (reference sequence). The CDR3: CASSVGTGTIGYTF. CDR3 in DNA: TGTGCCAGCAGCGTCGGGACAGGGACGATTGGCTACACCTTC.

As for this clone: At the DNA level, this CDR3 is encoded by other sequences in the same sample as well. V is TRBV5-1 and J is TRBJ1-2, with 7 bases lining up with TRBD1. This CDR3 spans 13 amino acids. V dropped 4 bases and J dropped 5; count of bases not matched to a gene: 5. Germline CDR1 SGHRS, CDR2 YFSETQ. CDR3 coding DNA: TGCGCCAGCAGCCCTACAGGGGATTATGGCTACACCTTC. It translates to CASSPTGDYGYTF.

This chain connects TRBV5-1 to TRBJ2-3; D remains unclear. CDR3 size: 15 residues. V lost 1 base to trimming and J lost 1 base, with 10 bases between them. CDR1 is SGHRS and CDR2 is YFSETQ in the germline V gene. CDR3 protein: CASSLQGGGTDTQYF. CDR3 coding DNA: TGCGCCAGCAGCTTGCAAGGTGGGGGCACAGATACGCAGTATTTT.

The chain combines TRBV18 with TRBJ2-1; D is perhaps TRBD2 (6 bases). Germline V lookup: CDR1 KGHSH, CDR2 LQKENI. V lost 3 bases and J 9 bases, leaving 9 bases between the germline ends. This CDR3 has 12 residues. The CDR3 sequence: CASSPRLGEQFF. In DNA form, the CDR3 reads TGTGCCAGCTCACCTCGACTAGGTGAGCAGTTCTTC.

The chain has TRBV6-5 and TRBJ2-7; D is unresolved. The ends were cut back, 6 bases at V and 2 bases at J, with 14 bases in the middle. The CDR3 has 14 amino acids. Germline CDR1 is MNHEY and CDR2 is SVGAGI. The CDR3 region has the DNA TGTGCCAGCAGCCTAACCAGTGTACCCTACGAGCAGTACTTC. It specifies CASSLTSVPYEQYF.

This clone was seen only a few times. This chain connects TRBV4-3 to TRBJ2-1; 8 bases fit TRBD2. The V gene end was trimmed by 4 bases and the J gene end by 7 bases; junction bases not matched to a gene: 18. The V gene's germline CDR1 is LGHNA and CDR2 YSLEER. This CDR3 has 18 amino acids. The CDR3 region has the DNA TGCGCCAGCAGCCCGGCATCTAACCAGGGACTAGTAGGGAATGAGCAGTTCTTC. Amino acid sequence: CASSPASNQGLVGNEQFF.

The J gene is TRBJ1-4, the V gene TRBV7-9; 7 nucleotides match TRBD1. Trimming at V came to 3 bases and at J to 7 bases, leaving 8 bases not matched to a gene. This CDR3 spans 15 amino acids. The V gene's germline CDR1 is SEHNR and CDR2 FQNEAQ (reference sequence). CDR3 region: CASSFRQGDGEKLFF. CDR3 DNA sequence: TGTGCCAGCAGCTTTCGACAGGGTGACGGTGAAAAACTGTTTTTT.

CDR3 sequence reads: CASSLNARGGFGYTF. In DNA, the CDR3 is TGTGCCAGCAGCTTAAACGCGAGGGGGGGTTTTGGCTACACCTTC. This chain uses TRBV7-6 with TRBJ1-2; perhaps TRBD1 as D (6 bases). Trimming cost V 2 bases and J 7 bases, with 17 bases left between them. This CDR3 is built from 15 residues. Germline V gene data show CDR1 as SGHVS and CDR2 as FNYEAQ.

The CDR3 region has the DNA TGCAGCGTCGACCCGGGAGGGGAGACCCAGTACTTC. It yields the protein CSVDPGGETQYF. This rearrangement joins TRBV29-1 to TRBJ2-5, with 8 nucleotides matching TRBD2. The CDR3 spans 12 residues. Germline V gives CDR1 SQVTM, CDR2 ANQGSEA. The V gene end was trimmed by 6 bases and the J gene end by 5 bases; junction bases not matched to a gene: 5.

This clone came up once. V gene TRBV10-3 combines with J gene TRBJ1-2, with D tentatively TRBD1 (5 bases). The CDR3 runs to 14 residues. Germline V gene lookup returns CDR1 ENHRY and CDR2 SYGVKD. Trimming removed 7 bases from V and 0 bases from J, with 12 bases in between. CDR3 region: CAINAGLANYGYTF. The DNA of the CDR3 is TGTGCCATCAACGCAGGGTTAGCTAACTATGGCTACACCTTC.

The chain recombines TRBV4-2 with TRBJ2-7, with 10 positions matching TRBD2. V lost 2 bases and J lost 2; bases outside the gene matches: 3. CDR3 size: 15 residues. CDR1 is LGHNA and CDR2 is YNFKEQ in the germline V gene. The CDR3 sequence: CASSQLLAGPYEQYF. CDR3 nucleotide sequence: TGTGCCAGCAGCCAATTACTAGCGGGGCCCTACGAGCAGTACTTC.

The chain has TRBV7-2 and TRBJ1-2; D unclear. The CDR3 has 13 residues. Germline CDR1 and CDR2: SGHTA and FQGNSA. Between the trimmed V and J ends, which lost 1 base and 0 bases, there was a span of 3 bases. CDR3: CASSLGANYGYTF. CDR3 sequence (DNA): TGTGCCAGCAGCTTAGGAGCTAACTATGGCTACACCTTC.

The chain carries TRBV6-5 and TRBJ1-1; D possibly corresponds to TRBD1 (5 bases). The CDR3 has 14 amino acids. Trimming took off 2 bases at V and 10 bases at J, with 17 bases between the two ends. The germline gives CDR1 MNHEY, CDR2 SVGAGI. The CDR3 nucleotides read TGTGCCAGCAGTTACGACCGAACCAGGGTTGGAGCTTTCTTT. Translating it yields CASSYDRTRVGAFF.